Presented here are 6 T cell receptor beta chains from one specimen sequenced in a study of cytomegalovirus exposure and HLA in healthy donors. The study ran its PCR with 60 Vbeta and 13 Jbeta primers. Generated by immunoSEQ multiplex PCR, the TCRdb table keeps only in-frame clones and is missing some. The table lists approximately 110,000 clones, 75% to 85% of them singletons, with about 5.9% in the top ten. Material for sequencing was PBMCs. The source is a man between 18 and 35 years old in good health and CMV-seronegative.

This clone was seen only once. This rearrangement joins TRBV9 to TRBJ1-2, with TRBD1 matching over 8 bases. Germline loops: CDR1 SGDLS, CDR2 YYNGEE. Trimming removed 3 bases from V and 6 bases from J; junction bases left unmatched: 13. CDR3 size: 16 residues. The CDR3 here is CASSGLTGAVRDGYTF. The CDR3 bases are TGTGCCAGCAGCGGATTGACAGGGGCCGTAAGGGATGGCTACACCTTC.

This sequence joins TRBV6-1 and TRBJ2-1, with TRBD2 matching over 9 bases. This CDR3 comprises 12 residues. The germline V gene encodes CDR1 MNHNS and CDR2 SASEGT. With V trimmed by 4 bases and J by 13 bases, 5 bases remained unmatched. The CDR3 bases are TGTGCCAGCAGTGTTGCGGGAGGGCCCCAGTTCTTC. It codes for CASSVAGGPQFF.

V usage is TRBV10-1 and J usage is TRBJ1-6, with no clear D. Germline CDR1 is WNHNN and CDR2 is SYGVQD (reference sequence). Trimming took off 4 bases at V and 8 bases at J, with 3 bases between the two ends. The CDR3 is 11 amino acids. The CDR3 coding sequence is TGCGCCAGCAGTGTATATTCACCCCTCCACTTT. Its protein product is CASSVYSPLHF.

This CDR3 reads CASSLVRVGGTEAFF. The DNA of the CDR3 is TGTGCCAGCAGCTTAGTCAGGGTCGGGGGCACTGAAGCTTTCTTT. The chain employs TRBV7-8 and TRBJ1-1, with D perhaps matching TRBD1 (5 bases). Trimming removed 1 base at V and 4 bases at J, with 13 bases between. The CDR3 has 15 amino acids. Germline lookup yields CDR1 SGHVS and CDR2 FQNEAQ.

The V and J genes are TRBV6-6 and TRBJ2-2; maybe TRBD2 (5 bases). Germline V lookup: CDR1 MNHNY, CDR2 SVGAGI (reference sequence). The ends were cut back, 7 bases at V and 4 bases at J, with 13 bases in the middle. There are 14 residues in the CDR3. The CDR3 DNA is TGTGCCAGCAAAGGACTTCGTGGCACCGGGGAGCTGTTTTTT. It yields the protein CASKGLRGTGELFF.

J is TRBJ1-4 and V is TRBV27, with D hard to call. Germline V gene sequence: CDR1 MNHEY, CDR2 SMNVEV (reference sequence). This CDR3 is built from 15 residues. The ends were cut back, 0 bases at V and 8 bases at J, with 13 bases in the middle. The CDR3 DNA reads TGTGCCAGCAGTTTATCGACCGGGTTTGGGGAAAAACTGTTTTTT. This encodes CASSLSTGFGEKLFF.